This TCR beta chain is from a study of Tregs in tolerant kidney transplant recipients. Profiled with immunoSEQ multiplex PCR; TCRdb holds only in-frame clones, not every one. The sample holds 70,000 to 95,000 clones, 91% seen once. Unstimulated Tregs (CD4+CD25+CD127-) and CD4+CD25- non-Tregs were sorted from PBMCs. The sample in question was Tregs from blood, obtained before the transplant. The TCR originated in a human donor who received a combined kidney and bone marrow transplant.

CDR3 in amino acids: CAISEGGLSTDTQYF. DNA of the CDR3: TGTGCCATCAGTGAGGGGGGGTTAAGCACAGATACGCAGTATTTT. The chain combines TRBV10-3 with TRBJ2-3; possibly TRBD2 for D (6 bases). V lost 2 bases, J lost 0 bases, and 9 bases lay in between. The CDR3 extends over 15 amino acids. From germline, CDR1 is ENHRY and CDR2 SYGVKD.